The T cell receptor (beta chain) described here comes from a study of graft-versus-host responses after intestinal transplantation. Remarks on this clone: Its matching antigen is unknown.

Overall study findings and caveats: Some GvH clones appeared in ileal mucosa or blood before recipient bone marrow.

This CDR3 is 14 amino acids long. Germline CDR1 SGDLS, CDR2 YYNGEE. V gave up 10 bases and J gave up 3 bases; unmatched junction bases: 10. The table came from immunoSEQ multiplex PCR; TCRdb's copy has only in-frame clones and leaves some out. The data contain approximately 110,000 clones, 85% to 95% of them singletons. This receptor was obtained from a human donor who was the organ donor for an intestinal transplant. The sample consisted of unstimulated CD8+ T cells sorted from spleen or lymph node cells, taken before transplant. The chain links TRBV9 to TRBJ2-7; 10 bases are shared with TRBD2. The CDR3: CAPAGGPNLYEQYF. CDR3 sequence (DNA): TGTGCCCCAGCGGGGGGGCCCAACCTCTACGAGCAGTACTTC.